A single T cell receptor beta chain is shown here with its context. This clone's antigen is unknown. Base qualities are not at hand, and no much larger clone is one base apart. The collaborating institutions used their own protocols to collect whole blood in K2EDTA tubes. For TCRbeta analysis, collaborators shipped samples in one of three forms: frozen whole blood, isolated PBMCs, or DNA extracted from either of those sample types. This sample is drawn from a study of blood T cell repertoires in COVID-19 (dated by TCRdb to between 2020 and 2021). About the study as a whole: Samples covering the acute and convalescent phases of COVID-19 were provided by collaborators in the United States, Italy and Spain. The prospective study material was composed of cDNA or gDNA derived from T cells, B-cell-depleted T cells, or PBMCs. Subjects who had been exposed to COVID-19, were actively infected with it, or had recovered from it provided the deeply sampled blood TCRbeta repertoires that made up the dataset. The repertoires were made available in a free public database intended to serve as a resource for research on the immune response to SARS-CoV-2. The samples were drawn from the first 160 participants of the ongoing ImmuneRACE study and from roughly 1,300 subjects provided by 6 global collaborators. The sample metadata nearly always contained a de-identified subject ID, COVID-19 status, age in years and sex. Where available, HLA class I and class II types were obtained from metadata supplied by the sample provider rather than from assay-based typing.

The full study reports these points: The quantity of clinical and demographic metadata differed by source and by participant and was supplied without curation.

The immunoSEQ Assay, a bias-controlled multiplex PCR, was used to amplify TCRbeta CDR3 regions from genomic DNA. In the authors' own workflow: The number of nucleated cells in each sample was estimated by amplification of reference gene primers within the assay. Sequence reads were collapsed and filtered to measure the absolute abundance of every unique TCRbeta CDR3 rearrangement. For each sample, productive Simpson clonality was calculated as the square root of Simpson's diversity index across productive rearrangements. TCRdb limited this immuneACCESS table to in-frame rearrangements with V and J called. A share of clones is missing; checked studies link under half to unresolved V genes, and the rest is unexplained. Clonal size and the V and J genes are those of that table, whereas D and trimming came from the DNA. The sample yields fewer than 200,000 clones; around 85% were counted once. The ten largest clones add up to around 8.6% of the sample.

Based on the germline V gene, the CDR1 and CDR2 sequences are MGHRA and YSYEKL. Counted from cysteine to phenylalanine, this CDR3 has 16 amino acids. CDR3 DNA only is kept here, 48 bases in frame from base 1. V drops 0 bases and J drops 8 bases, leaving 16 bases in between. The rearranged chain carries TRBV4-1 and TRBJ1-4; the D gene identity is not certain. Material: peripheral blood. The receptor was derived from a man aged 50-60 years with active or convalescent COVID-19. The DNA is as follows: TGCGCCAGCAGCCAAGATGGGGAGGCAGTGAGGGAAAAACTGTTTTTT. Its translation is CASSQDGEAVREKLFF.